This T cell receptor beta chain was captured by sequencing in a study of OX40 agonist ivuxolimab in advanced cancers. Study-level findings and limits: Among the lowest peripheral clonal expansion occurred in 0.1-3.0 mg/kg partial responders.

The assay was immunoSEQ multiplex PCR, and TCRdb's table has in-frame clones only and misses some. This sample has approximately 47,000 clones; about nine tenths occur once, and the top ten carry roughly 7.8%. With regard to this clone: Its target is not known.

The sequence came from an adult with an advanced solid tumor such as melanoma, head and neck, liver or kidney cancer. The source material was CD4+ or CD8+ T cells sorted from blood, sampled in a trial of the OX40 agonist ivuxolimab.

CDR3 nucleotides: TGTGCCAGCAGTTACCTCCTAAATATGGCTGTCGGCGAGCAGTACTTC. Its protein is CASSYLLNMAVGEQYF. The J gene is TRBJ2-7, the V gene TRBV6-5; D call uncertain. V lost 2 bases and J lost 6, with 20 bases in between. The CDR3 extends over 16 amino acids. Germline CDR1 reads MNHEY; CDR2 reads SVGAGI.